This T cell receptor beta chain was sequenced during a study of T cells in Graves' hyperthyroidism and ophthalmopathy. Ophthalmopathy cases scored 3 or more on the Clinical Activity Score and 4 or more on NOSPECS grade, with duration below 3 months. Fresh peripheral blood, approximately 10 ml, yielded the PBMCs. TCR beta CDR3 regions were amplified from RNA. TCR CDR3 underwent first-round RT-PCR with the HTBI primer set. Using its own MiXCR run on the multiplex PCR reads, TCRdb lists one record per CDR3 protein. The table records nearly 600,000 distinct CDR3 sequences, 13% to 15% of them present only once. This clonotype was counted many times. No antigen is known for it. Study-wide results and limits: Ophthalmopathy was identified by the model a median about 6.4 months ahead of onset.

This CDR3 spans 12 amino acids. V lost 5 bases and J 8 bases, leaving 12 bases between the germline ends. The rearrangement links TRBV12-3 or TRBV12-4 to TRBJ1-1, with D perhaps matching TRBD1 (6 bases). The clonotype originates from a woman aged 18-29 years with Graves' ophthalmopathy. Sequencing input: blood. CDR3 nucleotide sequence: TGTGCCAGCAGTCCGCGGACAGTAGAAGCTTTCTTT. This translates into CASSPRTVEAFF.